A single sample gave rise to the 9 T cell receptor beta chains below, sequenced in a study of CD8+CD57+ T cells in acquired aplastic anemia. The TCR beta profiling, which covered VDJ combination and CDR3 sequence, was carried out using genomic DNA as the template. MiXCR, applied by TCRdb to the reads, yields one record per CDR3 protein. The sample has 400,000 to 450,000 distinct CDR3 sequences; about two thirds are singletons. The sample was sorted CD4+, CD8+, or CD8+CD57+ T cells (not recorded which) from PBMCs. Receptor source: a human donor in good health, serving as a control.

V gene TRBV20-1 combines with J gene TRBJ1-2; 10 bases map to TRBD1. The junction had 4 bases not matched to a gene; V was cut back by 2 bases and J by 4 bases. Germline V gene lookup returns CDR1 DFQATT and CDR2 SNEGSKA (reference sequence). This CDR3 is 14 amino acids long. CDR3 DNA: TGCAGTGCTAGACGGACAGGGGGATTCTATGGCTACACCTTC. This codes for CSARRTGGFYGYTF.

This clonotype showed up just once. This may arise from a read error, as a much more abundant clone is one base away. The rearrangement links TRBV12-3 or TRBV12-4 to TRBJ2-1; a weak D match, TRBD1 (5 bases). The CDR3 loop spans 15 amino acids. The chain's CDR3 is CASSPAGSSYNGQFF. DNA for the CDR3: TGTGCCAGCAGCCCTGCAGGGTCGTCCTACAATGGGCAGTTCTTC.

Note on this clonotype: At one of its ends the junction is not consistent with the germline gene, which may arise from a read error. The chain links TRBV7-8 to TRBJ1-5, with no clear D. Germline CDR1 and CDR2: SGHVS and FQNEAQ. There are 14 residues in the CDR3. DNA for the CDR3: TGTGCCAGCAGCCCCGATCGCAGGAGCAATGAGCAGCTCTTT. Translating gives CASSPDRRSNEQLF.

This rearrangement joins TRBV12-3 or TRBV12-4 to TRBJ2-7, with D uncertain. The CDR3 spans 15 residues. V was trimmed by 6 bases and J by 3 bases, leaving 18 bases between them. This CDR3 is CASSSTATSYYEQYF. The CDR3 nucleotides read TGTGCCAGCAGCTCTACAGCGACTTCTTACTACGAGCAGTACTTC.

The chain joins TRBV20-1 to TRBJ2-3; D is uncertain. V lost 4 bases, J lost 7 bases, and 18 bases lay in between. Germline V gene lookup returns CDR1 DFQATT and CDR2 SNEGSKA (reference sequence). This CDR3 contains 14 residues. In DNA form, the CDR3 reads TGCAGTGCTAAAACCGGCAGTGATTCACATACGCAGTATTTT. As protein: CSAKTGSDSHTQYF.

This clonotype was counted many times. V and J are TRBV12-3 or TRBV12-4 and TRBJ2-1, with D perhaps matching TRBD1 or TRBD2 (6 bases each). V was pared by 5 bases and J by 4 bases, with 9 bases between. This CDR3 spans 13 amino acids. CDR3 nucleotide sequence: TGTGCCAGCAGTAAGGGGGGATACAATGAGCAGTTCTTC. Protein sequence: CASSKGGYNEQFF.

This clonotype was found once. V gene TRBV2 combines with J gene TRBJ1-5, with no clear D. Looked up from germline, CDR1 is SNHLY and CDR2 is FYNNEI. Trimming pared 8 bases from V and 7 bases from J, leaving 18 bases between. The CDR3 totals 14 residues. The CDR3, as DNA: TGTGCCAGCGGTCTTTCGGGGTTGGTGCAGCCCCAGCATTTT. This translates into CASGLSGLVQPQHF. Together with reference TRBV2 and TRBJ1-5, the CDR3 gives the full variable domain: EPEVTQTPSHQVTQMGQEVILRCVPISNHLYFYWYRQILGQKVEFLVSFYNNEISEKSEIFDDQFSVERPDGSNFTLKIRSTKLEDSAMYFCASGLSGLVQPQHFGDGTRLSIL.

The gene calls are TRBV20-1 and TRBJ2-1; no clear D. With 7 bases removed from V and 8 bases from J, the gap between germline ends came to 12 bases. Germline loops: CDR1 DFQATT, CDR2 SNEGSKA (reference sequence). CDR3 size: 11 residues. In DNA form, the CDR3 reads TGCAGTGTGCGACTGAAGGATGAGCAGTTCTTC. Residues: CSVRLKDEQFF.

This chain connects TRBV7-6 to TRBJ2-1; D is undetermined. CDR1 and CDR2 (germline): SGHVS, FNYEAQ. The CDR3 is 14 amino acids. V shed 1 base and J shed 5 bases, with 9 bases lying between them. The CDR3 bases are TGTGCCAGCAGCTTAGTTTCTCTAGACAATGAGCAGTTCTTC. The encoded protein is CASSLVSLDNEQFF.